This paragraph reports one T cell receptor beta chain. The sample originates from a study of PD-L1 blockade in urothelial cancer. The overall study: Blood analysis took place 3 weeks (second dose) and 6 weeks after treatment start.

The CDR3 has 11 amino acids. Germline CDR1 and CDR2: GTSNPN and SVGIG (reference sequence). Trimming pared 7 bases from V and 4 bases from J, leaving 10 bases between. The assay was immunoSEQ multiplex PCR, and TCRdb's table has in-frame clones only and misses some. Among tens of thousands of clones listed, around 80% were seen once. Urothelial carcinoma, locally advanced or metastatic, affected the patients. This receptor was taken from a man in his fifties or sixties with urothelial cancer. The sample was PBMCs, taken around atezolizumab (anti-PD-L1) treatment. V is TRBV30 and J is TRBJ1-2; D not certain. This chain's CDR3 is CALRRGYGYTF. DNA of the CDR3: TGTGCCTTAAGGCGAGGCTATGGCTACACCTTC.